These 18 T cell receptor beta chains came from one sample sequenced in a study of human T cells and chemical hapten exposure. Via MiXCR, TCRdb re-called the RACE reads, giving one row per CDR3 protein. The sample includes 300,000 to 450,000 distinct CDR3 sequences, around 4.8% seen only once; the top ten take under 3%. Regarding time point: patch test 1, 2 weeks after DPC sensitization. The treatment here: therapeutic diphenylcyclopropenone sensitization with weekly scalp DPC. The input for sequencing was whole blood, taken in connection with sensitization to the hapten diphenylcyclopropenone (DPC). The receptors derive from a woman aged 50 to 60 with alopecia areata. Some clones in this sample may be carry-over from other donors' samples.

This clonotype was detected only a few times. J is TRBJ2-7 and V is TRBV7-2; a possible D gene is TRBD2 (6 bases). V lost 1 base to trimming and J lost 2 bases, with 21 bases between them. Germline assignment: CDR1 SGHTA and CDR2 FQGNSA. The CDR3 has 18 amino acids. CDR3 region: CASSLDAVGRGGTYEQYF. The CDR3 DNA sequence: TGTGCCAGCAGCTTAGATGCAGTTGGTAGGGGAGGAACCTACGAGCAGTACTTC.

DNA for the CDR3: TGCAGTGCTAATACACCCGGGTGGCAGTCGAACACTGAAGCTTTCTTT. It encodes CSANTPGWQSNTEAFF. The chain links TRBV20-1 to TRBJ1-1; the D is unclear. Trimming took 4 bases from V and 1 from J, leaving 19 bases between them. Germline CDR1 reads DFQATT; CDR2 reads SNEGSKA (reference sequence). The CDR3 covers 16 residues.

In this sample, this clonotype turned up a few times. The chain combines TRBV6-1 with TRBJ1-5; TRBD1 matches 9 bases. V trimming: 6 bases; J trimming: 2 bases; junction bases outside the gene matches: 8. This CDR3 is built from 16 residues. Per germline, CDR1 MNHNS and CDR2 SASEGT. The CDR3 sequence: CASRGQGTGGNQPQHF. The CDR3 DNA sequence: TGTGCCAGCAGGGGACAGGGTACGGGCGGCAATCAGCCCCAGCATTTT.

This clonotype appeared many times. The chain has TRBV5-1 and TRBJ2-3; D is unclear. Trimming pared 0 bases from V and 2 bases from J, leaving 4 bases between. CDR1 and CDR2 (germline): SGHRS, YFSETQ. The CDR3 runs 13 residues. The CDR3 loop is CASSLELTDTQYF. The CDR3 DNA reads TGCGCCAGCAGCTTGGAACTCACAGATACGCAGTATTTT.

This clonotype has a handful of counts. The V call is TRBV28, the J call TRBJ1-6, with TRBD1 as a possible D gene (6 bases). Trimming left V 5 bases short and J 10 bases short, with 18 bases between. Looked up from germline, CDR1 is MDHEN and CDR2 is SYDVKM. The length of the CDR3 is 15 residues. The CDR3 protein is CASSPQGGGWSPLHF. The CDR3 DNA reads as TGTGCCAGCAGTCCCCAAGGGGGGGGATGGTCACCCCTCCACTTT. Full variable domain (rest looked up from reference TRBV28 and TRBJ1-6): DVKVTQSSRYLVKRTGEKVFLECVQDMDHENMFWYRQDPGLGLRLIYFSYDVKMKEKGDIPEGYSVSREKKERFSLILESASTNQTSMYLCASSPQGGGWSPLHFGNGTRLTVT.

This sequence joins TRBV7-9 and TRBJ1-1; D possibly corresponds to TRBD1 (5 bases). This CDR3 has 17 residues. Germline-derived CDR1 and CDR2 are SEHNR and FQNEAQ (reference sequence). V was trimmed by 5 bases and J by 3 bases, leaving 22 bases between them. CDR3 protein: CASSPSSGPETYTEAFF. The CDR3 DNA follows: TGTGCCAGCAGCCCTTCGTCGGGGCCAGAGACCTACACTGAAGCTTTCTTT.

This clonotype was counted at least ten times. V is TRBV12-3 or TRBV12-4 and J is TRBJ1-6; D is unresolved. The CDR3 sequence is 13 residues long. Trimming stripped 2 bases from V and 11 bases from J, with 10 bases between. The CDR3 region is CASSLSEGTPLHF. The CDR3 DNA is TGTGCCAGCAGTTTATCCGAGGGAACACCCCTCCACTTT.

About this clonotype: One base away lies a much larger clone, so this may be a sequencing read error. The V gene is TRBV7-9, the J gene TRBJ2-2, with TRBD1 identical over 10 bases. Per the germline V gene, CDR1 is SEHNR and CDR2 is FQNEAQ (reference sequence). This CDR3 region has 16 residues. CDR3 nucleotides: TGTGCCAGCAGCTTGGGACAGGGGAAATACACCGGGGAGCCGTTTTTT. Amino acids: CASSLGQGKYTGEPFF.

In its sample, this clonotype was seen many times. The V call is TRBV6-6, the J call TRBJ1-1, with D hard to call. This CDR3 spans 14 amino acids. Trimming took off 0 bases at V and 3 bases at J, with 8 bases between the two ends. Germline V CDR1 and CDR2: MNHNY, SVGAGI (reference sequence). The CDR3 coding sequence is TGTGCCAGCAGTTACTCGTGGACGGACACTGAAGCTTTCTTT. This codes for CASSYSWTDTEAFF.

This clonotype was detected a few times. The rearrangement joins TRBV11-2 to TRBJ2-5; possibly TRBD1 for D (6 bases). V lost 5 bases to trimming and J lost 0 bases, with 10 bases between them. This CDR3 has 14 residues. CDR1 SGHAT and CDR2 FQNNGV come from the germline V gene. For the CDR3, the DNA is TGTGCCAGCAGCCGCTGGACAGACCAAGAGACCCAGTACTTC. It is translated as CASSRWTDQETQYF.

Ten or more counts support this clonotype. This chain connects TRBV2 to TRBJ2-3; TRBD1 matches 7 bases. V dropped 9 bases and J dropped 4; count of bases not matched to a gene: 10. The CDR3 spans 14 residues. Germline V CDR1 and CDR2: SNHLY, FYNNEI. Here the CDR3 reads CARDLRQGADTQYF. The CDR3 DNA reads TGTGCCAGGGACCTACGACAGGGAGCAGATACGCAGTATTTT.

This clonotype has only a few counts. The V call is TRBV7-6, the J call TRBJ2-1, with D maybe TRBD1 (6 bases). From germline, CDR1 is SGHVS and CDR2 FNYEAQ. The CDR3 is 16 amino acids. Trimming removed 5 bases at V and 3 bases at J, with 17 bases between. CDR3 in amino acids: CASSPWTDKVYNEQFF. In DNA form, the CDR3 reads TGTGCCAGCAGCCCGTGGACAGACAAGGTCTACAATGAGCAGTTCTTC.

This sequence joins TRBV14 and TRBJ2-3, with TRBD2 as a possible D gene (6 bases). CDR3 length: 14 amino acids. V was cut by 1 base and J by 11 bases, with 16 bases left in between. Germline V gene data show CDR1 as SGHDN and CDR2 as FVKESK. The CDR3 region is CASSQVKEPGGQYF. DNA of the CDR3: TGTGCCAGCAGCCAAGTAAAAGAGCCCGGGGGGCAGTATTTT.

This clonotype was seen a few times. V usage is TRBV28 and J usage is TRBJ2-7, with 10 bases matching TRBD1. Germline lookup yields CDR1 MDHEN and CDR2 SYDVKM. V lost 3 bases and J lost 4; bases outside the gene matches: 3. The CDR3 has 14 residues. The CDR3 nucleotides are TGTGCCAGCAGTTTTGCGGGACAGGGGTACGAGCAGTACTTC. Translating it yields CASSFAGQGYEQYF.

Comment on this clonotype: A clone one base away is much larger, so this may be a read error. This rearrangement joins TRBV12-3 or TRBV12-4 to TRBJ1-1; possible D gene TRBD1, 6 bases. CDR3 length equals 15 residues. In nucleotides, the CDR3 is TGTGCCAGCAGTCTAGAACAGGGACCGAACAGTGAAGCTTTCTTT. Translation: CASSLEQGPNSEAFF.

At least ten counts were recorded for this clonotype. V gene TRBV6-2 or TRBV6-3 combines with J gene TRBJ1-5; possible D gene TRBD1, 5 bases. The CDR3 has 15 amino acids. Germline loops: CDR1 MNHEY, CDR2 SVGEGT. V was pared by 5 bases and J by 0 bases, with 11 bases between. CDR3 in amino acids: CASSLGGSSNQPQHF. The CDR3 DNA is TGTGCCAGCAGTCTCGGGGGAAGTAGCAATCAGCCCCAGCATTTT.

Many counts were recorded for this clonotype. The V call is TRBV7-9, the J call TRBJ2-7, with 8 bases matching TRBD1. V was clipped by 5 bases and J by 6 bases; unmatched bases: 6. Germline-derived CDR1 and CDR2 are SEHNR and FQNEAQ (reference sequence). The CDR3 extends over 13 amino acids. CDR3 region: CASSPDREFEQYF. The CDR3 coding sequence is TGTGCCAGCAGCCCGGACAGGGAGTTCGAGCAGTACTTC.

This clonotype was seen ten or more times. The chain couples TRBV5-5 to TRBJ1-4, with D unclear. Trimming removed 2 bases at V and 0 bases at J, with 5 bases between. The CDR3 totals 14 residues. The germline CDR1 and CDR2 sequences are SGHKS and YYEKEE (reference sequence). The CDR3 region is CASSFLATNEKLFF. CDR3 coding DNA: TGTGCCAGCAGCTTTCTTGCAACTAATGAAAAACTGTTTTTT.